Given below is one T cell receptor (beta chain) in context. These data originate in a study of blood T cell repertoires in COVID-19. Study background: Whether acute or convalescent, the COVID-19 samples came from the United States, Italy and Spain. Nucleic acid was either cDNA or gDNA, and it came from T cells, B-cell-depleted T cells, or PBMCs.

This CDR3 comprises 14 residues. The ends were cut back, 2 bases at V and 3 bases at J, with 8 bases in the middle. Germline assignment: CDR1 SGHRS and CDR2 YFSETQ. Authors' processing steps: Reference gene primer amplification gave nucleated cell count estimates. Some clones are missing from TCRdb's copy, which holds only in-frame ones; the method was immunoSEQ multiplex PCR. V, J and clone size were drawn from that table, and D and trimming were deduced from the DNA. The repertoire holds about half a million clones, with 70% to 90% as singletons. The sample consisted of peripheral blood. The TCR originated in a human donor in a cohort sampled during active COVID-19. This rearrangement joins TRBV5-1 to TRBJ2-2; no clear D. CDR3 sequence (DNA): TGCGCCAGCAGCTTTGTCTCCTACACCGGGGAGCTGTTTTTT. The encoded protein is CASSFVSYTGELFF.